Below, 32 T cell receptor beta chains from the same sample are listed, as sequenced in a study of T cell changes during pregnancy in multiple sclerosis. The protocol was immunoSEQ multiplex PCR, while the TCRdb copy is restricted to in-frame clones and leaves out a portion. The sample records under 40,000 clones, over 90% being singletons. Sequencing used CD4+ T cells from peripheral blood mononuclear cells, obtained in the second trimester of pregnancy. These receptors were taken from a female donor with multiple sclerosis, enrolled in a pregnancy study.

The chain employs TRBV7-2 and TRBJ1-4, with D possibly matching TRBD1 (5 bases). Germline V lookup: CDR1 SGHTA, CDR2 FQGNSA. V was shortened by 5 bases and J by 0 bases, with 16 bases between the two germline ends. The CDR3 totals 17 residues. CDR3 DNA sequence: TGTGCCAGCAGCCTTGTGGGGGGGGGTCCAACTAATGAAAAACTGTTTTTT. Protein sequence: CASSLVGGGPTNEKLFF.

The V and J genes are TRBV9 and TRBJ2-1, with TRBD2 matching 10 bases. The CDR3 has 19 amino acids. J gave up 9 bases and V 4 bases, and 22 bases lay outside the gene matches. The germline V gene encodes CDR1 SGDLS and CDR2 YYNGEE. CDR3 loop: CASSPNVKRGGRNEGEQFF. The CDR3 DNA reads TGTGCCAGCAGCCCCAATGTGAAGCGGGGGGGCCGAAATGAGGGTGAGCAGTTCTTC.

The gene calls are TRBV5-4 and TRBJ2-5, with 7 nucleotides matching TRBD2. The CDR3 spans 15 residues. The germline V gene encodes CDR1 SGHNT and CDR2 YYREEE (reference sequence). V gave up 4 bases and J gave up 2 bases; unmatched junction bases: 8. CDR3 DNA sequence: TGTGCCAGCAGCCGAGCGGGACGCCTACAAGAGACCCAGTACTTC. The encoded protein is CASSRAGRLQETQYF. The complete variable domain, with remaining parts taken from reference TRBV5-4 and TRBJ2-5, reads ETGVTQSPTHLIKTRGQQVTLRCSSQSGHNTVSWYQQALGQGPQFIFQYYREEENGRGNFPPRFSGLQFPNYSSELNVNALELDDSALYLCASSRAGRLQETQYFGPGTRLLVL.

J is TRBJ1-6 and V is TRBV6-5; 7 positions agree with TRBD1. Germline values: CDR1 MNHEY, CDR2 SVGAGI. The junction had 1 base not matched to a gene; V was cut back by 0 bases and J by 5 bases. The CDR3 consists of 15 residues. The CDR3 sequence is CASSYSGQNNSPLHF. The CDR3 DNA follows: TGTGCCAGCAGTTACTCGGGACAGAATAATTCACCCCTCCACTTT.

CDR3 amino acids: CAWSEARGTEAFF. The CDR3 DNA sequence: TGTGCCTGGAGTGAGGCGCGCGGCACTGAAGCTTTCTTT. The chain employs TRBV30 and TRBJ1-1; D is unclear. Germline CDR1 is GTSNPN and CDR2 is SVGIG (reference sequence). The ends were cut back, 1 base at V and 4 bases at J, with 10 bases in the middle. The CDR3 sequence is 13 residues long. The complete variable domain, with remaining parts taken from reference TRBV30 and TRBJ1-1, reads SQTIHQWPATLVQPVGSPLSLECTVEGTSNPNLYWYRQAAGRGLQLLFYSVGIGQISSEVPQNLSASRPQDRQFILSSKKLLLSDSGFYLCAWSEARGTEAFFGQGTRLTVV.

The chain combines TRBV2 with TRBJ1-5, with 7 bases that match TRBD1. V shed 8 bases and J 0 bases; nucleotides not matched to a gene: 4. Germline V lookup: CDR1 SNHLY, CDR2 FYNNEI. The CDR3 extends over 14 amino acids. CDR3 region: CASRGDSSNQPQHF. The CDR3 DNA reads TGTGCCAGCCGTGGGGACAGTAGCAATCAGCCCCAGCATTTT.

This rearrangement joins TRBV7-9 to TRBJ2-7; perhaps TRBD1 as D (6 bases). This CDR3 region has 15 residues. V shed 2 bases and J shed 2 bases, with 13 bases lying between them. Germline CDR1 SEHNR, CDR2 FQNEAQ (reference sequence). CDR3 sequence (DNA): TGTGCCAGCAGCTTAAATCAGGGGATACCCTACGAGCAGTACTTC. The encoded protein is CASSLNQGIPYEQYF.

The genes are TRBV6-5 and TRBJ1-2; D is uncertain. Trimming left V 0 bases short and J 6 bases short, with 14 bases between. This CDR3 has 15 residues. The germline V gene has CDR1 MNHEY and CDR2 SVGAGI. CDR3 sequence (DNA): TGTGCCAGCAGTTACTCGGGTTCCGGGTGGGATGGCTACACCTTC. This translates into CASSYSGSGWDGYTF.

The V gene is TRBV29-1, the J gene TRBJ1-4; D is uncertain. V was cut by 4 bases and J by 0 bases, with 9 bases left in between. CDR3 size: 14 residues. Germline CDR1 reads SQVTM; CDR2 reads ANQGSEA. CDR3 protein: CSVVVRATNEKLFF. In DNA, the CDR3 is TGCAGCGTTGTGGTCCGGGCAACTAATGAAAAACTGTTTTTT. Drawing the rest from reference TRBV29-1 and TRBJ1-4, the complete variable domain is SAVISQKPSRDICQRGTSLTIQCQVDSQVTMMFWYRQQPGQSLTLIATANQGSEATYESGFVIDKFPISRPNLTFSTLTVSNMSPEDSSIYLCSVVVRATNEKLFFGSGTQLSVL.

The chain combines TRBV6-1 with TRBJ1-4; D is unclear. The V gene's germline CDR1 is MNHNS and CDR2 SASEGT. Between the trimmed V and J ends, which lost 6 bases and 0 bases, there was a span of 8 bases. CDR3 length equals 14 residues. The CDR3 sequence is CASRGSTTNEKLFF. DNA for the CDR3: TGTGCCAGCAGGGGCAGCACAACTAATGAAAAACTGTTTTTT.

The chain carries TRBV5-1 and TRBJ1-1; D perhaps matches TRBD1 (6 bases). This CDR3 has 14 residues. Germline CDR1 reads SGHRS; CDR2 reads YFSETQ. The V gene lost 2 bases and the J gene lost 0 bases, with 8 bases spanning the gap. Here the CDR3 DNA reads TGCGCCAGCAGCTTTGACAGGATGAACACTGAAGCTTTCTTT. It yields the protein CASSFDRMNTEAFF.

The chain combines TRBV4-3 with TRBJ2-7; possibly TRBD2 for D (5 bases). The germline V gene encodes CDR1 LGHNA and CDR2 YSLEER. V shed 1 base and J shed 5 bases, with 12 bases lying between them. The CDR3 contains 14 residues. In nucleotides, the CDR3 is TGCGCCAGCAGCCAAGGCACGGGAAGAAACGAGCAGTACTTC. Protein: CASSQGTGRNEQYF.

The chain couples TRBV18 to TRBJ1-6; 9 nucleotides match TRBD1. Germline trimming cut 6 bases from V and 8 bases from J; bases unmatched to any gene: 8. Per germline, CDR1 KGHSH and CDR2 LQKENI. The CDR3 consists of 15 residues. CDR3 nucleotides: TGTGCCAGCTCCCCGGGGGGACAGGGTGATTCACCCCTCCACTTT. This codes for CASSPGGQGDSPLHF.

The chain uses TRBV4-3 and TRBJ1-4; D is undetermined. The ends were cut back, 3 bases at V and 7 bases at J, with 9 bases in the middle. This CDR3 comprises 13 residues. From germline, CDR1 is LGHNA and CDR2 YSLEER. DNA of the CDR3: TGCGCCAGCAGCCACCTGGAGCGTGAAAAACTGTTTTTT. The encoded protein is CASSHLEREKLFF.

This clone was detected only once. This chain joins TRBV5-1 and TRBJ1-1, with 7 nucleotides matching TRBD1. Losses at the gene ends were 6 bases for V and 1 base for J; bases not matched to a gene: 3. CDR3 size: 13 residues. The germline V gene encodes CDR1 SGHRS and CDR2 YFSETQ. The CDR3 reads CASTQGENTEAFF. The CDR3 nucleotides are TGCGCCAGCACCCAGGGGGAGAACACTGAAGCTTTCTTT.

The chain employs TRBV25-1 and TRBJ2-6; D is ambiguous. This CDR3 has 16 amino acids. Germline CDR1 MGHDK, CDR2 SYGVNS. Trimming cost V 6 bases and J 0 bases, with 12 bases left between them. The CDR3 here is CASSETPSSGANVLTF. Here the CDR3 DNA reads TGTGCCAGCAGCGAGACTCCCAGCTCTGGGGCCAACGTCCTGACTTTC.

This chain joins TRBV6-5 and TRBJ2-4; no clear D gene. V was pared by 5 bases and J by 4 bases, with 12 bases between. Germline loops: CDR1 MNHEY, CDR2 SVGAGI. This CDR3 contains 14 residues. CDR3 loop: CASSATMEKNIQYF. The CDR3 DNA is TGTGCCAGCAGTGCCACTATGGAGAAAAACATTCAGTACTTC.

This chain uses TRBV11-2 with TRBJ1-4, with D maybe TRBD1 (5 bases). The ends were cut back, 4 bases at V and 6 bases at J, with 12 bases in the middle. CDR1 SGHAT and CDR2 FQNNGV come from the germline V gene. This CDR3 contains 14 residues. This CDR3 reads CASSSPGTYEKLFF. The DNA of the CDR3 is TGTGCCAGCAGCTCCCCCGGGACTTATGAAAAACTGTTTTTT.

The rearrangement uses TRBV27 and TRBJ2-3; TRBD2 matches at 7 bases. This CDR3 comprises 16 residues. The germline V gene has CDR1 MNHEY and CDR2 SMNVEV (reference sequence). The ends lost 3 bases at V and 0 bases at J; junction bases unmatched: 6. Here the CDR3 DNA reads TGTGCCAGCAGTTTGGGGTGGGGGGGGAGCACAGATACGCAGTATTTT. Protein: CASSLGWGGSTDTQYF.

The chain links TRBV6-5 to TRBJ2-7, with 9 bases aligning to TRBD1. Germline lookup yields CDR1 MNHEY and CDR2 SVGAGI. V lost 2 bases, J lost 5 bases, and 4 bases stayed unmatched. CDR3 length equals 14 residues. The CDR3 spells CASSYNRGLHEQYF. CDR3 DNA sequence: TGTGCCAGCAGTTACAACAGGGGGCTCCACGAGCAGTACTTC.

The gene calls are TRBV5-6 and TRBJ1-6; D is unresolved. Trimming cost V 1 base and J 9 bases, with 14 bases left between them. Germline V lookup: CDR1 SGHDT, CDR2 YYEEEE. CDR3 length: 15 amino acids. The chain's CDR3 is CASSLKWGVGSPLHF. DNA of the CDR3: TGTGCCAGCAGCTTGAAGTGGGGAGTGGGTTCACCCCTCCACTTT.

In this sample, this clone turned up once. The chain is built from TRBV2 and TRBJ2-7, with unresolved D. Germline CDR1 SNHLY, CDR2 FYNNEI. This CDR3 is 14 amino acids long. The ends were cut back, 3 bases at V and 0 bases at J, with 9 bases in the middle. CDR3 DNA sequence: TGTGCCAGCAGTGAGGAGACTGACTCCTACGAGCAGTACTTC. Protein: CASSEETDSYEQYF.

V and J are TRBV4-3 and TRBJ1-2, with no clear D. The germline V gene has CDR1 LGHNA and CDR2 YSLEER. V lost 0 bases, J lost 4 bases, and 12 bases lay in between. The length of the CDR3 is 15 residues. In DNA form, the CDR3 reads TGCGCCAGCAGCCAAGATCGTTGGGCCCGCTATGGCTACACCTTC. Protein: CASSQDRWARYGYTF.

The gene calls are TRBV11-1 and TRBJ2-1, with D maybe TRBD2 (6 bases). The V end lost 5 bases, the J end lost 5 bases, and 13 bases lay between the germline ends. CDR3 length equals 14 residues. Looked up from germline, CDR1 is SGHAT and CDR2 is FQDESV (reference sequence). The CDR3 reads CASSRRGNDNEQFF. The CDR3 coding sequence is TGTGCCAGCAGCAGGCGGGGAAATGACAATGAGCAGTTCTTC.

The chain has TRBV5-4 and TRBJ2-7, with a weak D call TRBD1 (5 bases). Germline assignment: CDR1 SGHNT and CDR2 YYREEE (reference sequence). The CDR3 totals 13 residues. Trimming pared 5 bases from V and 2 bases from J, leaving 11 bases between. For the CDR3, the DNA is TGTGCCAGCAGGAAAGACAGTACCTACGAGCAGTACTTC. Amino acid sequence: CASRKDSTYEQYF.

The chain combines TRBV30 with TRBJ2-5; possibly TRBD2 for D (5 bases). From germline, CDR1 is GTSNPN and CDR2 SVGIG (reference sequence). This CDR3 region has 12 residues. The ends were cut back, 2 bases at V and 11 bases at J, with 15 bases in the middle. The CDR3 DNA is TGTGCCTGGAGTTCTACCGGGGTAGAGCAGTACTTC. It specifies CAWSSTGVEQYF.

The rearrangement uses TRBV14 and TRBJ2-3; possible D gene TRBD1, 6 bases. Germline CDR1 is SGHDN and CDR2 is FVKESK. CDR3 length: 16 amino acids. Trimming left V 2 bases short and J 2 bases short, with 14 bases between. The CDR3 DNA follows: TGTGCCAGCAGCCAACGCTTGGGGGCCGACACAGATACGCAGTATTTT. As protein: CASSQRLGADTDTQYF.

V usage is TRBV5-6 and J usage is TRBJ1-2, with a tentative D call TRBD1 (5 bases). The V gene lost 0 bases and the J gene lost 8 bases, with 17 bases spanning the gap. This CDR3 is built from 15 residues. Looked up from germline, CDR1 is SGHDT and CDR2 is YYEEEE. The chain's CDR3 is CASSLGGQMVLGYTF. For the CDR3, the DNA is TGTGCCAGCAGCTTGGGGGGCCAGATGGTTTTAGGCTACACCTTC. The entire variable domain, with the rest obtained from reference TRBV5-6 and TRBJ1-2, is as follows: DAGVTQSPTHLIKTRGQQVTLRCSPKSGHDTVSWYQQALGQGPQFIFQYYEEEERQRGNFPDRFSGHQFPNYSSELNVNALLLGDSALYLCASSLGGQMVLGYTFGSGTRLTVV.

V usage is TRBV19 and J usage is TRBJ2-3, with D possibly matching TRBD2 (6 bases). V gave up 3 bases and J gave up 2 bases, with 12 bases separating them. CDR3 length: 15 amino acids. Germline V gene lookup returns CDR1 LNHDA and CDR2 SQIVND (reference sequence). CDR3 residues: CASSIAAGSTDTQYF. The CDR3 nucleotides are TGTGCCAGTAGTATCGCAGCGGGCTCCACAGATACGCAGTATTTT.

This clone was seen only once. The V gene is TRBV6-1, the J gene TRBJ2-4, with 9 bases aligning to TRBD1. This CDR3 region has 16 residues. CDR1 is MNHNS, CDR2 SASEGT, per germline. The V and J ends lost 4 bases and 1 base, in that order; junction bases with no gene match: 5. The CDR3 nucleotides are TGTGCCAGCAGTGGGGACAGGGTGGTCGCCAAAAACATTCAGTACTTC. It translates to CASSGDRVVAKNIQYF.

This sequence joins TRBV30 and TRBJ1-5; TRBD1 matches at 7 bases. Germline values: CDR1 GTSNPN, CDR2 SVGIG (reference sequence). The CDR3 totals 15 residues. Germline trimming cut 4 bases from V and 4 bases from J; bases unmatched to any gene: 10. In DNA form, the CDR3 reads TGTGCCTGGAACCAGGGGGGAGGTGTAAATCAGCCCCAGCATTTT. Amino acid sequence: CAWNQGGGVNQPQHF. Full variable domain (missing parts from reference TRBV30 and TRBJ1-5): SQTIHQWPATLVQPVGSPLSLECTVEGTSNPNLYWYRQAAGRGLQLLFYSVGIGQISSEVPQNLSASRPQDRQFILSSKKLLLSDSGFYLCAWNQGGGVNQPQHFGDGTRLSIL.

V is TRBV4-2 and J is TRBJ1-6; 7 bases agree with TRBD1. Germline V gene lookup returns CDR1 LGHNA and CDR2 YNFKEQ. V trimming: 2 bases; J trimming: 6 bases; junction bases outside the gene matches: 7. CDR3 length: 16 residues. The CDR3, as DNA: TGTGCCAGCAGCCAATCGGGGACAGCACCTAATTCACCCCTCCACTTT. Residues: CASSQSGTAPNSPLHF.